These 19 T cell receptor beta chains were sequenced from one sample in a study of blood T cell repertoires in COVID-19. TCRdb's table, derived via immunoSEQ multiplex PCR, lists solely in-frame clones and lacks some. Of roughly 90,000 clones detected, almost 80% appear once; the ten largest clones hold roughly 15%. Sequencing input: peripheral blood. These receptors all come from a human donor in a cohort sampled during active COVID-19.

V is TRBV10-3 and J is TRBJ2-7; 9 bases match TRBD2. V lost 3 bases, J lost 3 bases, and 6 bases stayed unmatched. CDR1 and CDR2 (germline): ENHRY, SYGVKD. The CDR3 is made up of 15 amino acids. As DNA, the CDR3 is TGTGCCATCAGTGACAGCACGACTAGCGGCTACGAGCAGTACTTC. Residues: CAISDSTTSGYEQYF.

The chain uses TRBV5-1 and TRBJ1-2; tentatively, D is TRBD1 (6 bases). From germline, CDR1 is SGHRS and CDR2 YFSETQ. V dropped 4 bases and J dropped 8 bases, with 9 bases sitting between them. The CDR3 has 11 residues. The CDR3 DNA sequence: TGCGCCAGCAGCGAAGGGGGAGGCTACACCTTC. It specifies CASSEGGGYTF.

This chain's CDR3 is CASSPRASGSNEQFF. In DNA, the CDR3 is TGTGCCAGCAGCCCCCGTGCTAGCGGGAGCAATGAGCAGTTCTTC. The chain has TRBV14 and TRBJ2-1; 10 bases are shared with TRBD2. J was trimmed by 6 bases and V by 4 bases; bases with no gene match: 6. This CDR3 has 15 amino acids. Germline V lookup: CDR1 SGHDN, CDR2 FVKESK.

This clone came up once. V usage is TRBV14 and J usage is TRBJ1-1, with 8 bases fitting TRBD1. The germline V gene encodes CDR1 SGHDN and CDR2 FVKESK. The CDR3 length is 17 residues. After removal of 2 bases from V and 3 bases from J, the junction contained 11 bases not matched to a gene. The CDR3, as DNA: TGTGCCAGCAGCCAATGGGCAGGGGGCATGGGGGACACTGAAGCTTTCTTT. It is translated as CASSQWAGGMGDTEAFF.

The V and J genes are TRBV9 and TRBJ2-1, with 13 bases lining up with TRBD2. The CDR3 runs to 16 residues. Germline CDR1 reads SGDLS; CDR2 reads YYNGEE. Trimming removed 4 bases from V and 9 bases from J; junction bases left unmatched: 10. The CDR3: CASSTQGLAGDSEQFF. For the CDR3, the DNA is TGTGCCAGCAGCACACAAGGACTAGCGGGAGATAGTGAGCAGTTCTTC.

The genes are TRBV6-5 and TRBJ1-3, with 8 positions matching TRBD1. Germline values: CDR1 MNHEY, CDR2 SVGAGI. The CDR3 extends over 15 amino acids. Losses at the gene ends were 6 bases for V and 4 bases for J; bases not matched to a gene: 8. The CDR3 DNA is TGTGCCAGCAGCCCCCGACAGGGGACGGGAAACACCATATATTTT. Translated: CASSPRQGTGNTIYF.

The V and J genes are TRBV19 and TRBJ1-5; TRBD1 aligns across 8 bases. This CDR3 contains 16 residues. Germline CDR1 and CDR2: LNHDA and SQIVND (reference sequence). Trimming took 6 bases from V and 3 from J; bases not matched to a gene: 10. CDR3 bases: TGTGCCAGTAGCCGCTCCGACAGGGGCAACAATCAGCCCCAGCATTTT. This codes for CASSRSDRGNNQPQHF. The full variable domain, with the rest looked up from reference TRBV19 and TRBJ1-5, is DGGITQSPKYLFRKEGQNVTLSCEQNLNHDAMYWYRQDPGQGLRLIYYSQIVNDFQKGDIAEGYSVSREKKESFPLTVTSAQKNPTAFYLCASSRSDRGNNQPQHFGDGTRLSIL.

V usage is TRBV29-1 and J usage is TRBJ1-1; unclear D gene. This CDR3 region has 13 residues. The germline V and J ends were trimmed by 7 bases and 0 bases, with 12 bases remaining between them. Germline V gene lookup returns CDR1 SQVTM and CDR2 ANQGSEA. CDR3 sequence: CSADINMNTEAFF. The CDR3 nucleotides are TGCAGCGCCGACATTAATATGAACACTGAAGCTTTCTTT.

The CDR3 nucleotides read TGCGCCAGCAGCTTATTTTCAGGGGGCAGCACTGAAGCTTTCTTT. As protein: CASSLFSGGSTEAFF. This sequence joins TRBV5-1 and TRBJ1-1; 8 bases align to TRBD1. V lost 2 bases, J lost 4 bases, and 7 bases stayed unmatched. The CDR3 contains 15 residues. Germline CDR1 reads SGHRS; CDR2 reads YFSETQ.

The V call is TRBV24-1, the J call TRBJ2-3; 10 bases are shared with TRBD2. The germline CDR1 and CDR2 sequences are KGHDR and SFDVKD. This CDR3 has 14 amino acids. V lost 11 bases to trimming and J lost 1 base; unmatched junction nucleotides: 5. This chain's CDR3 is CAIGGTSGTDTQYF. The CDR3 DNA reads TGTGCCATCGGGGGGACTAGCGGCACAGATACGCAGTATTTT.

This chain links TRBV6-6 with TRBJ1-2; TRBD1 agrees at 9 bases. The CDR3 has 15 amino acids. Losses at the gene ends were 5 bases for V and 2 bases for J; bases not matched to a gene: 6. Germline lookup yields CDR1 MNHNY and CDR2 SVGAGI (reference sequence). The CDR3 spells CASSRGQGPNYGYTF. CDR3 DNA: TGTGCCAGCAGTAGGGGACAGGGACCGAACTATGGCTACACCTTC.

The V call is TRBV5-4, the J call TRBJ1-6, with 7 positions matching TRBD1. The CDR3 runs 16 residues. J lost 0 bases, V lost 0 bases, and 0 bases had no gene match. The germline V gene has CDR1 SGHNT and CDR2 YYREEE (reference sequence). The CDR3 bases are TGTGCCAGCAGCTTGGACAGGGGCTCCTATAATTCACCCCTCCACTTT. This translates into CASSLDRGSYNSPLHF.

This chain connects TRBV18 to TRBJ1-1, with D unclear. Trimming stripped 2 bases from V and 1 base from J, with 8 bases between. The CDR3 is made up of 14 amino acids. Germline values: CDR1 KGHSH, CDR2 LQKENI. CDR3 coding DNA: TGTGCCAGCTCACCAACTCCGAAGAACACTGAAGCTTTCTTT. This encodes CASSPTPKNTEAFF.

The chain combines TRBV5-1 with TRBJ2-7; D is possibly TRBD2 (7 bases). Germline loops: CDR1 SGHRS, CDR2 YFSETQ. The ends were cut back, 0 bases at V and 0 bases at J, with 10 bases in the middle. This CDR3 has 15 amino acids. CDR3 in DNA: TGCGCCAGCAGCTTGGAAGGGGGGGGCTCCTACGAGCAGTACTTC. This translates into CASSLEGGGSYEQYF.

CDR3 sequence: CASSPRLAGAYEQYF. The CDR3 DNA reads TGTGCCAGCAGCCCTCGGCTAGCGGGAGCCTACGAGCAGTACTTC. The chain recombines TRBV7-6 with TRBJ2-7; 10 bases align to TRBD2. V dropped 5 bases and J dropped 2; count of bases not matched to a gene: 6. The CDR3 covers 15 residues. Per the germline V gene, CDR1 is SGHVS and CDR2 is FNYEAQ.

This chain connects TRBV28 to TRBJ1-2; D remains unclear. The germline gives CDR1 MDHEN, CDR2 SYDVKM. V was cut by 7 bases and J by 0 bases, with 3 bases left in between. The CDR3 runs to 11 residues. DNA of the CDR3: TGTGCCAGCACCTCTAACTATGGCTACACCTTC. Its translation is CASTSNYGYTF.

The table lists this clone with a count of one. The chain recombines TRBV3-1 (or the pseudogene TRBV3-2) with TRBJ2-7, with a weak D call TRBD2 (5 bases). This CDR3 comprises 15 residues. V was trimmed by 4 bases and J by 6 bases, leaving 19 bases between them. Germline CDR1 and CDR2: LGHDT and YNNKEL (reference sequence). The CDR3 DNA reads as TGTGCCAGCAGCCTTAACTTAGTCGGGGTTTTCGAGCAGTACTTC. Residues: CASSLNLVGVFEQYF.

The chain combines TRBV5-1 with TRBJ2-1, with 7 bases aligning to TRBD1. This CDR3 has 13 residues. CDR1 and CDR2 (germline): SGHRS, YFSETQ. Losses at the gene ends were 1 base for V and 7 bases for J; bases not matched to a gene: 2. The DNA of the CDR3 is TGCGCCAGCAGCTTGCAACAGGGGAATGAGCAGTTCTTC. Its protein product is CASSLQQGNEQFF.

The chain uses TRBV28 and TRBJ1-2, with a possible D match to TRBD1 (6 bases). The V end was cut by 5 bases, the J end by 6 bases, with 19 bases between. Per the germline V gene, CDR1 is MDHEN and CDR2 is SYDVKM. There are 15 residues in the CDR3. The CDR3 reads CASSPGGGGLDGYTF. CDR3 DNA sequence: TGTGCCAGCAGTCCCGGAGGGGGGGGGCTTGATGGCTACACCTTC.